This T cell receptor beta chain appears in the sequencing data of a study of regulatory T cells in long-lasting Graves disease. At least ten counts were recorded for this clonotype. The target antigen is unknown. This CDR3 is 15 amino acids long. Trimming cost V 0 bases and J 2 bases, with 10 bases left between them. Germline CDR1 LNHDA, CDR2 SQIVND (reference sequence). Overall study results and limits: The study found TRBV28, TRBJ1-2 and TRBJ2-5 favored in persistent disease.

For TCR beta, libraries came from iRepertoire HTBI primers and Arm-PCR of CDR3 regions. TCRdb fed the multiplex PCR reads into MiXCR, producing one record per CDR3 protein. The sample carries around 400,000 distinct CDR3 sequences, about 15% recorded once. Described time point: newly diagnosed GD, antithyroid drugs for less than 3 months. PBMC RNA was the source of the TCR library. This sample also belongs to another study, concerning T cells in Graves' hyperthyroidism and ophthalmopathy. That report notes: The TCR CDR3 first-round RT-PCR relied on the HTBI primer set. In the blood, most expanded thyroid clonotypes above 0.001 appeared as well.

The clonotype comes from a woman aged 35 to 49 with Graves disease. The sample was peripheral blood mononuclear cells (PBMCs), taken at new diagnosis, from a patient treated with antithyroid drugs. This chain joins TRBV19 and TRBJ2-5; a weak D match, TRBD2 (6 bases). DNA of the CDR3: TGTGCCAGTAGTATAGAGGGCGGGGAACAAGAGACCCAGTACTTC. This codes for CASSIEGGEQETQYF.